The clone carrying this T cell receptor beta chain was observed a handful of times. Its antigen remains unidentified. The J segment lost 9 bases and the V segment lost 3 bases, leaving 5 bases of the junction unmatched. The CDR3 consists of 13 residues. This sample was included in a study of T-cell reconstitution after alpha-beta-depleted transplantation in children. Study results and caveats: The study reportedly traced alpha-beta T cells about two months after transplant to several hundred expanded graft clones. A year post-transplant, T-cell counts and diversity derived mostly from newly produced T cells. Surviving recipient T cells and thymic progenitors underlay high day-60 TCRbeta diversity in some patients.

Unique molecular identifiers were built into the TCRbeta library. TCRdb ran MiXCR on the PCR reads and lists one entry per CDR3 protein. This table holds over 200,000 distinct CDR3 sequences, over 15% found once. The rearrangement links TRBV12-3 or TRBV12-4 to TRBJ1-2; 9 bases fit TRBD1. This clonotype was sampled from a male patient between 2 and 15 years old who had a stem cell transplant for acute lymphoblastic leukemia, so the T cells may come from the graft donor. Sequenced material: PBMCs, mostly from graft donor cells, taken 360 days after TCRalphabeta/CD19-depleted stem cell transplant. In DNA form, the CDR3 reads TGTGCCAGCAGTTTCCTACAGGGGGCGAGCTACACCTTC. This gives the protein CASSFLQGASYTF.